This T cell receptor beta chain comes out of a study of T cell responses to AZD1222 COVID-19 vaccine. Points from the study as a whole: Along spike, vaccine-associated CD4 TCRs were found throughout, with dominance at 160-218 and 743-854.

Germline V gene sequence: CDR1 SGHAT, CDR2 FQNNGV. This CDR3 is 15 amino acids long. V lost 0 bases, J lost 0 bases, and 9 bases lay in between. Here immunoSEQ multiplex PCR was the method, and the copy in TCRdb shows in-frame clones only, minus some. The sample yields about 160,000 clones, around nine tenths seen once. Of note for this clone: Its antigen is currently unknown.

This receptor was obtained from an adult in good health. This specimen was peripheral blood, taken on day 0 of AZD1222 vaccination. This sequence joins TRBV11-2 and TRBJ2-7; D gene uncertain. CDR3 region: CASSLEGTTSYEQYF. In DNA, the CDR3 is TGTGCCAGCAGCTTAGAAGGAACGACCTCCTACGAGCAGTACTTC.